The 27 T cell receptor beta chains below all came from one sample that was sequenced in a study of graft-versus-host responses after intestinal transplantation. These receptors' targets are unknown. Profiling relied on immunoSEQ multiplex PCR, and the TCRdb table lists in-frame clones only, not all of them. The data contain about 99,000 clones, around 90% of them singletons. The sequenced sample was unstimulated CD8+ T cells sorted from spleen or lymph node cells, obtained before transplant. The source of these receptors is a human donor who was the organ donor for an intestinal transplant.

The chain is built from TRBV28 and TRBJ2-7; 7 bases match TRBD2. Unmatched junction bases numbered 6, after V lost 1 base and J lost 6 bases. This CDR3 region has 14 residues. Germline lookup yields CDR1 MDHEN and CDR2 SYDVKM. The CDR3 DNA follows: TGTGCCAGCAGTTTATTGGGCGGGAGAAGCGAGCAGTACTTC. The encoded protein is CASSLLGGRSEQYF.

Concerning this clone itself: Sequence at one end of the junction differs from germline and may be a read error. DNA for the CDR3: TGTGCCAGCAGCTTTTTGGGCACCTCCTACGAGCAGTGCTTC. Protein sequence: CASSFLGTSYEQCF. V gene TRBV5-6 combines with J gene TRBJ2-7; D uncertain. This CDR3 contains 14 residues. Germline CDR1 reads SGHDT; CDR2 reads YYEEEE.

This sequence joins TRBV12-5 and TRBJ2-5; 8 bases are shared with TRBD1. This CDR3 region has 15 residues. CDR1 is LGHNT and CDR2 is FRNRAP in the germline V gene. V shed 5 bases, J shed 3 bases, and the junction held 8 bases outside the gene matches. The CDR3 protein is CASGGIKTGEETQYF. CDR3 in DNA: TGTGCTAGTGGTGGTATAAAGACAGGGGAAGAGACCCAGTACTTC.

This chain joins TRBV4-1 and TRBJ2-7; D may be TRBD2 (5 bases). Trimming took off 0 bases at V and 0 bases at J, with 12 bases between the two ends. In germline, CDR1 is MGHRA, CDR2 YSYEKL. This CDR3 contains 16 residues. Written as DNA, the CDR3 is TGCGCCAGCAGCCAAGACACGCAAGAGGGCTCCTACGAGCAGTACTTC. Protein sequence: CASSQDTQEGSYEQYF.

This rearrangement joins TRBV5-1 to TRBJ2-6; D is unclear. This CDR3 comprises 17 residues. Deletions cut 4 bases from V and 4 bases from J, with 18 bases between. Per the germline V gene, CDR1 is SGHRS and CDR2 is YFSETQ. The CDR3 sequence is CASSPPRRFIGANVLTF. The CDR3 region has the DNA TGCGCCAGCAGCCCCCCGAGGCGGTTCATCGGGGCCAACGTCCTGACTTTC.

V gene TRBV7-8 combines with J gene TRBJ2-1; D perhaps matches TRBD2 (6 bases). Trimming cost V 4 bases and J 5 bases, with 18 bases left between them. Germline CDR1 reads SGHVS; CDR2 reads FQNEAQ. CDR3 length: 16 residues. CDR3 in amino acids: CASSSRTGGRDNEQFF. CDR3 in DNA: TGTGCCAGCAGCTCACGGACTGGAGGGCGTGACAATGAGCAGTTCTTC.

V is TRBV27 and J is TRBJ2-7, with D maybe TRBD2 (6 bases). The CDR3 is 14 residues long. V gave up 3 bases and J gave up 3 bases, with 12 bases separating them. CDR1 and CDR2 from the germline V gene are MNHEY and SMNVEV (reference sequence). CDR3 nucleotides: TGTGCCAGCAGTTTTGGGGGGAAACTCTACGAGCAGTACTTC. It encodes CASSFGGKLYEQYF.

In DNA, the CDR3 is TGTGCCAGCTCGACTAGCTCCACAGATACGCAGTATTTT. Its translation: CASSTSSTDTQYF. The rearrangement uses TRBV5-4 and TRBJ2-3, with 7 nucleotides matching TRBD2. The V segment lost 7 bases and the J segment 2 bases; nucleotides outside the gene matches: 4. From germline, CDR1 is SGHNT and CDR2 YYREEE (reference sequence). The length of the CDR3 is 13 residues.

In its sample, this clone was seen once. The V and J genes are TRBV25-1 and TRBJ1-1; D is perhaps TRBD1 (5 bases). Looked up from germline, CDR1 is MGHDK and CDR2 is SYGVNS. Trimming took off 6 bases at V and 3 bases at J, with 11 bases between the two ends. This CDR3 region has 13 residues. CDR3 bases: TGTGCCAGCAGGGGGGGAGGGTACACTGAAGCTTTCTTT. Translated, it gives CASRGGGYTEAFF. The full variable domain, its missing parts supplied by reference TRBV25-1 and TRBJ1-1, is EADIYQTPRYLVIGTGKKITLECSQTMGHDKMYWYQQDPGMELHLIHYSYGVNSTEKGDLSSESTVSRIRTEHFPLTLESARPSHTSQYLCASRGGGYTEAFFGQGTRLTVV.

The chain employs TRBV6-6 and TRBJ1-5; perhaps TRBD1 as D (6 bases). Trimming took 2 bases from V and 7 from J, leaving 15 bases between them. The CDR3 has 15 amino acids. The germline CDR1 and CDR2 sequences are MNHNY and SVGAGI (reference sequence). The CDR3, as DNA: TGTGCCAGCAGTTACGGCAGGGGCGGGTGGCAGCCCCAGCATTTT. Its translation is CASSYGRGGWQPQHF.

V is TRBV5-8 and J is TRBJ2-7; D perhaps matches TRBD1 (5 bases). This CDR3 comprises 15 residues. V was cut by 4 bases and J by 5 bases, with 19 bases left in between. In germline, CDR1 is SGHTS, CDR2 YDEGEE. As DNA, the CDR3 is TGTGCCAGCAGCGGAACCCACAGGTGCGCCGACGAGCAGTACTTC. It is translated as CASSGTHRCADEQYF.

This sequence joins TRBV28 and TRBJ1-1, with 7 bases that match TRBD1. The CDR3 consists of 14 residues. V lost 5 bases and J lost 2; bases outside the gene matches: 5. The V gene's germline CDR1 is MDHEN and CDR2 SYDVKM. Here the CDR3 reads CASSLGQVNTEAFF. In DNA, the CDR3 is TGTGCCAGCAGTCTAGGACAGGTTAACACTGAAGCTTTCTTT. Filled out from reference TRBV28 and TRBJ1-1, the complete variable domain reads DVKVTQSSRYLVKRTGEKVFLECVQDMDHENMFWYRQDPGLGLRLIYFSYDVKMKEKGDIPEGYSVSREKKERFSLILESASTNQTSMYLCASSLGQVNTEAFFGQGTRLTVV.

This chain connects TRBV27 to TRBJ2-1, with TRBD1 matching over 10 bases. Germline V gene sequence: CDR1 MNHEY, CDR2 SMNVEV (reference sequence). CDR3 size: 18 residues. V was pared by 7 bases and J by 6 bases, with 18 bases of the junction left unmatched. The CDR3 nucleotides are TGTGCCAGCACCCGGGGGGACCTGACAGGGGGCTTAACCAATGAGCAGTTCTTC. Amino acids: CASTRGDLTGGLTNEQFF.

V usage is TRBV27 and J usage is TRBJ1-2; 7 bases fit TRBD1. Per germline, CDR1 MNHEY and CDR2 SMNVEV (reference sequence). CDR3 size: 15 residues. The J segment lost 3 bases and the V segment lost 4 bases, leaving 8 bases of the junction unmatched. The CDR3 coding sequence is TGTGCCAGCAGTTCTAACCCCGGGACAGACTATGGCTACACCTTC. Residues: CASSSNPGTDYGYTF.

The V gene is TRBV4-1, the J gene TRBJ2-7; the D gene is possibly TRBD1 (6 bases). Germline assignment: CDR1 MGHRA and CDR2 YSYEKL. The V and J ends lost 6 bases and 5 bases respectively, with 14 bases between them. The CDR3 is made up of 13 amino acids. The CDR3 sequence: CASRQQGRDEQYF. In nucleotides, the CDR3 is TGCGCCAGCAGACAACAGGGAAGGGACGAGCAGTACTTC.

The chain is built from TRBV5-1 and TRBJ2-7, with 7 bases matching TRBD1. Germline CDR1 SGHRS, CDR2 YFSETQ. CDR3 size: 14 residues. Losses at the gene ends were 0 bases for V and 0 bases for J; bases not matched to a gene: 0. CDR3 loop: CASSLGDSSYEQYF. The CDR3 DNA sequence: TGCGCCAGCAGCTTGGGGGACAGCTCCTACGAGCAGTACTTC.

The rearrangement links TRBV7-9 to TRBJ2-7; TRBD2 agrees at 9 bases. The CDR3 is made up of 15 amino acids. Looked up from germline, CDR1 is SEHNR and CDR2 is FQNEAQ (reference sequence). The V gene end was trimmed by 5 bases and the J gene end by 2 bases; junction bases not matched to a gene: 7. The CDR3: CASSVLAGPPYEQYF. CDR3 coding DNA: TGTGCCAGCAGCGTACTAGCGGGTCCTCCCTACGAGCAGTACTTC.

The genes are TRBV27 and TRBJ2-2; a weak D match, TRBD1 (6 bases). The CDR3 is 16 amino acids. Trimming stripped 5 bases from V and 6 bases from J, with 19 bases between. CDR1 is MNHEY and CDR2 is SMNVEV in the germline V gene (reference sequence). CDR3 loop: CASSPNPQGAAGELFF. DNA of the CDR3: TGTGCCAGCAGTCCAAACCCACAGGGAGCCGCCGGGGAGCTGTTTTTT.

The V and J genes are TRBV7-9 and TRBJ2-1, with D hard to call. The CDR3 has 12 amino acids. In germline, CDR1 is SEHNR, CDR2 FQNEAQ (reference sequence). V was shortened by 3 bases and J by 7 bases, with 7 bases between the two germline ends. CDR3 sequence (DNA): TGTGCCAGCAGCTTGGCGAGGAATGAGCAGTTCTTC. It is translated as CASSLARNEQFF.

The chain couples TRBV6-1 to TRBJ2-3; D is possibly TRBD2 (6 bases). CDR1 and CDR2 (germline): MNHNS, SASEGT. This CDR3 has 15 amino acids. V shed 5 bases and J shed 10 bases, with 22 bases lying between them. The CDR3: CASSPTRRWSWAQYF. CDR3 coding DNA: TGTGCCAGCAGTCCGACTAGGAGGTGGTCCTGGGCGCAGTATTTT.

The chain carries TRBV7-2 and TRBJ2-3; D unclear. The CDR3 loop spans 16 amino acids. Germline V CDR1 and CDR2: SGHTA, FQGNSA. Trimming removed 5 bases from V and 2 bases from J, with 17 bases in between. CDR3 region: CASSPLVIANTDTQYF. CDR3 DNA: TGTGCCAGCAGCCCTCTAGTCATAGCTAACACAGATACGCAGTATTTT. The whole variable domain, filled in from reference TRBV7-2 and TRBJ2-3, reads GAGVSQSPSNKVTEKGKDVELRCDPISGHTALYWYRQSLGQGLEFLIYFQGNSAPDKSGLPSDRFSAERTGGSVSTLTIQRTQQEDSAVYLCASSPLVIANTDTQYFGPGTRLTVL.

The rearrangement uses TRBV4-1 and TRBJ2-3, with 8 bases lining up with TRBD1. Germline lookup yields CDR1 MGHRA and CDR2 YSYEKL. The CDR3 spans 16 residues. V was clipped by 4 bases and J by 4 bases; unmatched bases: 10. The CDR3: CASSRQGPIPADTQYF. CDR3 sequence (DNA): TGCGCCAGCAGCCGACAGGGGCCCATCCCCGCAGATACGCAGTATTTT.

The chain links TRBV9 to TRBJ2-5; 7 positions match TRBD2. The CDR3 loop spans 17 amino acids. The V and J ends lost 0 bases and 3 bases, in that order; junction bases with no gene match: 11. From germline, CDR1 is SGDLS and CDR2 YYNGEE. This chain's CDR3 is CASSVEVGGRAEETQYF. Written as DNA, the CDR3 is TGTGCCAGCAGCGTAGAGGTTGGAGGGAGGGCCGAAGAGACCCAGTACTTC.

This sequence joins TRBV4-2 and TRBJ2-5, with 13 bases matching TRBD2. V trimming: 3 bases; J trimming: 0 bases; junction bases outside the gene matches: 7. Germline values: CDR1 LGHNA, CDR2 YNFKEQ. The CDR3 is made up of 18 amino acids. Here the CDR3 reads CASSHGTSGVGNQETQYF. DNA of the CDR3: TGTGCCAGCAGCCACGGGACTAGCGGGGTCGGAAACCAAGAGACCCAGTACTTC.

The CDR3 region has the DNA TGTGCCAGCAGCGCGGTCAATGAGCAGTTCTTC. This codes for CASSAVNEQFF. The chain carries TRBV5-6 and TRBJ2-1; D gene uncertain. The CDR3 covers 11 residues. CDR1 SGHDT and CDR2 YYEEEE come from the germline V gene. V was clipped by 4 bases and J by 6 bases, with 5 bases between them.

The CDR3 coding sequence is TGTGCCAGCTCCCGATGGTTGACAGGGAAGGGCTATGGCTACACCTTC. This encodes CASSRWLTGKGYGYTF. This chain links TRBV18 with TRBJ1-2; 7 bases line up with TRBD1. Germline V gives CDR1 KGHSH, CDR2 LQKENI. The CDR3 consists of 16 residues. With V trimmed by 6 bases and J by 4 bases, 14 bases remained unmatched.

This clone appeared a single time. The V gene is TRBV4-1, the J gene TRBJ2-1; 9 bases match TRBD2. The CDR3 consists of 19 residues. Germline loops: CDR1 MGHRA, CDR2 YSYEKL. J was trimmed by 5 bases and V by 0 bases; bases with no gene match: 14. The CDR3, as DNA: TGCGCCAGCAGCCAAGAAGGAGGCCGCGGGCTAGCGGGGAACAATGAGCAGTTCTTC. Translated: CASSQEGGRGLAGNNEQFF.